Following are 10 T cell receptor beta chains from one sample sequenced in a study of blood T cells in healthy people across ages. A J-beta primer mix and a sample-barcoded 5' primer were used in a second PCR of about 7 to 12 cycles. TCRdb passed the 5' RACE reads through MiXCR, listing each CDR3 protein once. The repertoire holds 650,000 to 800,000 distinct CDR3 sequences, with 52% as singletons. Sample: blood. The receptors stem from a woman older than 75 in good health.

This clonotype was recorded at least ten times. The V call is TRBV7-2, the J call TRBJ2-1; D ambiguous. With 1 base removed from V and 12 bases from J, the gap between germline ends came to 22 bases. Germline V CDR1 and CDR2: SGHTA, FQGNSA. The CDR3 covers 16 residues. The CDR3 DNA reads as TGTGCCAGCAGCTTAGGGGTGACTCTCACCTGGTCGGGGCAGTTCTTC. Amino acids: CASSLGVTLTWSGQFF. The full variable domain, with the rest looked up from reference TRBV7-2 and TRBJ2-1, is GAGVSQSPSNKVTEKGKDVELRCDPISGHTALYWYRQSLGQGLEFLIYFQGNSAPDKSGLPSDRFSAERTGGSVSTLTIQRTQQEDSAVYLCASSLGVTLTWSGQFFGPGTRLTVL.

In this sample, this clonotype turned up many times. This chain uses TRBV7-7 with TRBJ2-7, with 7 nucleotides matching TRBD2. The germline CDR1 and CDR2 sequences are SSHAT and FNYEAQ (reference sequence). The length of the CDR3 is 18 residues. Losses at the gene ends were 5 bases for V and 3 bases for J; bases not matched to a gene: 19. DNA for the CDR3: TGTGCCAGCAGCCCTTACAGAGCGAGCGGGACCGACTTCTACGAGCAGTACTTC. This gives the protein CASSPYRASGTDFYEQYF.

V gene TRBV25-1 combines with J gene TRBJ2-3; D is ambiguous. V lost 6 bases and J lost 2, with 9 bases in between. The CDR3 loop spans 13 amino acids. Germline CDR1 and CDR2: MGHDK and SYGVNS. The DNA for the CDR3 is TGTGCCAGCAGCCCCATTGCCACAGATACGCAGTATTTT. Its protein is CASSPIATDTQYF. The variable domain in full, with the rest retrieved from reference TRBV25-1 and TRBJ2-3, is EADIYQTPRYLVIGTGKKITLECSQTMGHDKMYWYQQDPGMELHLIHYSYGVNSTEKGDLSSESTVSRIRTEHFPLTLESARPSHTSQYLCASSPIATDTQYFGPGTRLTVL.

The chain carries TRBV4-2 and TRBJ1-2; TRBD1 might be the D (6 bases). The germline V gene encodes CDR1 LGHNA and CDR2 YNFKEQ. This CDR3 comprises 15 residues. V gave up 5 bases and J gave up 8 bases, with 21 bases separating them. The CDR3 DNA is TGTGCCAGCAGCAACCCGGGACAACTGGAAGGAGGCTACACCTTC. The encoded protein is CASSNPGQLEGGYTF.

CDR3 sequence reads: CASSPEGTSTDTQYF. CDR3 sequence (DNA): TGTGCCAGCAGTCCGGAAGGGACTAGCACAGATACGCAGTATTTT. This chain uses TRBV12-3 or TRBV12-4 with TRBJ2-3; D perhaps matches TRBD2 (6 bases). Trimming cost V 5 bases and J 0 bases, with 12 bases left between them. This CDR3 spans 15 amino acids.

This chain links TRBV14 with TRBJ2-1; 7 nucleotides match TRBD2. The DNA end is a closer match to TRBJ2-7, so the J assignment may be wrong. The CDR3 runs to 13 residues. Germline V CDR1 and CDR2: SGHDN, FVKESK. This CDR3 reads CASSRSPSGEQYF. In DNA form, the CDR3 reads TGTGCCAGCAGCCGTTCCCCTAGCGGCGAGCAGTACTTC.

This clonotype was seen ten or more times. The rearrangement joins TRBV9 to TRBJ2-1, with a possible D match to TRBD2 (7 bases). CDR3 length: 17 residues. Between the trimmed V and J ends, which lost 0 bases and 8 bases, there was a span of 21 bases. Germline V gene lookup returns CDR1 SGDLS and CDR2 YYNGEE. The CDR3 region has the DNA TGTGCCAGCAGCGTAGTAGGAGGGGGGGGCTTTGACGATGAGCAGTTCTTC. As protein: CASSVVGGGGFDDEQFF.

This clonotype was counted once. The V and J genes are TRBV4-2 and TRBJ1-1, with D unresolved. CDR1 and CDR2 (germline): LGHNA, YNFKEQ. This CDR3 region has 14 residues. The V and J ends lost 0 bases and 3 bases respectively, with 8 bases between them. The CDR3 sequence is CASSQERRDTEAFF. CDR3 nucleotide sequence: TGTGCCAGCAGCCAAGAAAGGAGGGACACTGAAGCTTTCTTT.

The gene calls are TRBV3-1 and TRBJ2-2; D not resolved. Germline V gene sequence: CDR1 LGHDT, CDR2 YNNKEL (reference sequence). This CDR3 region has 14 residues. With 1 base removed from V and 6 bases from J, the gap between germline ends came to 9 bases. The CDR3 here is CASSQVRGSGELFF. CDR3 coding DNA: TGTGCCAGCAGCCAAGTTCGCGGCTCCGGGGAGCTGTTTTTT.

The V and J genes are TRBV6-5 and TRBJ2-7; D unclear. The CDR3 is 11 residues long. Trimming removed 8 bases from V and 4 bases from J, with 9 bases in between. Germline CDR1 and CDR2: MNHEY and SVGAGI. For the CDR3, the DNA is TGTGCCAGCGCAGGCGCGTACGAGCAGTACTTC. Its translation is CASAGAYEQYF.